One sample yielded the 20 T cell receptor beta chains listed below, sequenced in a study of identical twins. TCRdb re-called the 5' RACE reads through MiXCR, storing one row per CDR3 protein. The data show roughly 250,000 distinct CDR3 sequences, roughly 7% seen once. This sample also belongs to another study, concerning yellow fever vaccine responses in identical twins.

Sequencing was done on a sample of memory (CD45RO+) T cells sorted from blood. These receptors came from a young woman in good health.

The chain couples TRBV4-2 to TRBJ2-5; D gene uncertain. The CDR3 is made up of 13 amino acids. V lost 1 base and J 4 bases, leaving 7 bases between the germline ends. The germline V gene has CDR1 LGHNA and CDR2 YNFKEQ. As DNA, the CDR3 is TGTGCCAGCAGCCAAGTAGGGTCAGAGACCCAGTACTTC. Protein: CASSQVGSETQYF.

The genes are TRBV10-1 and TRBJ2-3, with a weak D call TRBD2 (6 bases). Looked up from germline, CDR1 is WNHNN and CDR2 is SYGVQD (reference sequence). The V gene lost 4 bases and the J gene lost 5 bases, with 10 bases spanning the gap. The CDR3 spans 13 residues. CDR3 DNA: TGCGCCAGCAGTGGTGCGGGAATAGATACGCAGTATTTT. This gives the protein CASSGAGIDTQYF.

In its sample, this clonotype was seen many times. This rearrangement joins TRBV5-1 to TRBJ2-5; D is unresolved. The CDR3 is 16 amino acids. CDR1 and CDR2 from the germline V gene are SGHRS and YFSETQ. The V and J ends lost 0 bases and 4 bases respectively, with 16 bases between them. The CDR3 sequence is CASSLGIPGSPETQYF. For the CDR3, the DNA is TGCGCCAGCAGCTTGGGGATCCCGGGCTCCCCAGAGACCCAGTACTTC.

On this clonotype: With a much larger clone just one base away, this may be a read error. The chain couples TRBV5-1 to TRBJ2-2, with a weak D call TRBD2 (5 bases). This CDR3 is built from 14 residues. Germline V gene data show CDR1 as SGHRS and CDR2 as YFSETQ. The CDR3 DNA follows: TGCGCCAGCGCCTCACCCGCGAACACCGGGGAGCTGGTTTTT. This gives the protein CASASPANTGELVF.

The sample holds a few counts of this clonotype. The CDR3 here is CASSLWGDVNPFF. The CDR3 DNA sequence: TGTGCCAGCAGTTTATGGGGGGATGTGAATCCGTTCTTC. The chain employs TRBV28 and TRBJ2-1; D might be TRBD1 or TRBD2, each matching 5 bases. V was cut by 0 bases and J by 15 bases, with 15 bases left in between. CDR3 size: 13 residues. Germline V CDR1 and CDR2: MDHEN, SYDVKM. Variable domain in full (rest from reference TRBV28 and TRBJ2-1): DVKVTQSSRYLVKRTGEKVFLECVQDMDHENMFWYRQDPGLGLRLIYFSYDVKMKEKGDIPEGYSVSREKKERFSLILESASTNQTSMYLCASSLWGDVNPFFGPGTRLTVL.

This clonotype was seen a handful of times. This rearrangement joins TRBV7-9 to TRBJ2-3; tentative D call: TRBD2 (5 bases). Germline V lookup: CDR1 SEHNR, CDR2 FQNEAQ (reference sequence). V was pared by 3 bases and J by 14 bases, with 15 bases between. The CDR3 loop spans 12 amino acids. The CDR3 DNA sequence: TGTGCCAGCAGCTTGAGAGGGCCGGTTCGGTATTTT. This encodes CASSLRGPVRYF.

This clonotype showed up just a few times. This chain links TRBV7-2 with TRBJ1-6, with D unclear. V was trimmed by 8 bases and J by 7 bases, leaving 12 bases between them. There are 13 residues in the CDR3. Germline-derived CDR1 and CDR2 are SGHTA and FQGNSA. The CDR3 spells CASSNLPNSPLHF. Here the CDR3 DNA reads TGTGCCAGCTCCAATCTTCCGAATTCACCCCTCCACTTT.

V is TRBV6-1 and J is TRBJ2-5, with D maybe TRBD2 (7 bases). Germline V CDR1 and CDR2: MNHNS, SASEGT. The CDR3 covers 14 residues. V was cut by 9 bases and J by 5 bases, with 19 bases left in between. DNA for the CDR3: TGTGCCAGTGCAGGGGAGGGTCGTGTGGAGACCCAGTACTTC. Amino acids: CASAGEGRVETQYF.

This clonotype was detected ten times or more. The CDR3 reads CASSLGDSYEQYF. The CDR3 DNA reads TGTGCCAGCAGCTTAGGTGATTCCTACGAGCAGTACTTC. This chain uses TRBV11-2 with TRBJ2-7, with D uncertain. V dropped 1 base and J dropped 1 base, with 5 bases sitting between them. This CDR3 contains 13 residues. Germline loops: CDR1 SGHAT, CDR2 FQNNGV.

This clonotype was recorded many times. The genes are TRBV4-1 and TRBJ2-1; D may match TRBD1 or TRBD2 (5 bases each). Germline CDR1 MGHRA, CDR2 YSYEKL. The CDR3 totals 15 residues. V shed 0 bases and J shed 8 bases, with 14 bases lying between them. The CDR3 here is CASSQEGDPWDEQFF. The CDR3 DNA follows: TGCGCCAGCAGCCAAGAAGGGGACCCCTGGGATGAGCAGTTCTTC.

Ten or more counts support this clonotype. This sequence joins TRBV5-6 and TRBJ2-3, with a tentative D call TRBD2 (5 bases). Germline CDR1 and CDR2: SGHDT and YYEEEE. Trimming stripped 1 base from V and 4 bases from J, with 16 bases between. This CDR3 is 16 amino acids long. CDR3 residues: CASSLYTRTFSDTQYF. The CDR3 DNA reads TGTGCCAGCAGCTTGTATACTAGGACTTTCTCAGATACGCAGTATTTT.

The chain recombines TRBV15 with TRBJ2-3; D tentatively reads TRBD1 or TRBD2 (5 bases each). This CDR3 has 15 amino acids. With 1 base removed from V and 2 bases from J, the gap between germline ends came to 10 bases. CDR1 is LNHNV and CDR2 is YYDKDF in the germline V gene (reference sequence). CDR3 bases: TGTGCCACCAGCAGAGGAGGGACCTTCACAGATACGCAGTATTTT. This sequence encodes CATSRGGTFTDTQYF.

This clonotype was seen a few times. This CDR3 reads CASSLFTSGRAESTGELFF. CDR3 nucleotide sequence: TGTGCCAGCAGCTTATTTACTAGCGGGAGGGCCGAATCCACCGGGGAGCTGTTTTTT. V gene TRBV7-3 combines with J gene TRBJ2-2; 13 bases align to TRBD2. From germline, CDR1 is SGHTA and CDR2 FQGTGA. V lost 2 bases to trimming and J lost 4 bases; unmatched junction nucleotides: 10. This CDR3 has 19 amino acids.

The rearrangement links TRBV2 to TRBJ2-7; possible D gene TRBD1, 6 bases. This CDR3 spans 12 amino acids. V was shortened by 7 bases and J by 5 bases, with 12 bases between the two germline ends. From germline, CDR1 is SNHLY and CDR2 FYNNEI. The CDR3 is CASKPQGNEQYV. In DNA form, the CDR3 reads TGTGCCAGCAAGCCACAGGGAAACGAGCAGTACGTC.

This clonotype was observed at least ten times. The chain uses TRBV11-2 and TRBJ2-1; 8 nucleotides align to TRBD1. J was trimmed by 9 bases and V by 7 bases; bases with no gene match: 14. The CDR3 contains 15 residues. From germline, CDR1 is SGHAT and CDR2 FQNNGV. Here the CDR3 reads CASMAPGQGSFEQFF. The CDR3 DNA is TGTGCCAGCATGGCCCCCGGACAGGGCAGCTTTGAGCAGTTCTTC.

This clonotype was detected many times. The CDR3 nucleotides are TGCGCCAGCAGGCTAGCGGTAAACAATGAGCAGTTCTTC. Translated, it gives CASRLAVNNEQFF. The V gene is TRBV5-1, the J gene TRBJ2-1; 7 positions match TRBD2. V lost 5 bases and J lost 5; bases outside the gene matches: 4. The germline V gene encodes CDR1 SGHRS and CDR2 YFSETQ. There are 13 residues in the CDR3. Looking up the rest from reference TRBV5-1 and TRBJ2-1 gives the full variable domain: KAGVTQTPRYLIKTRGQQVTLSCSPISGHRSVSWYQQTPGQGLQFLFEYFSETQRNKGNFPGRFSGRQFSNSRSEMNVSTLELGDSALYLCASRLAVNNEQFFGPGTRLTVL.

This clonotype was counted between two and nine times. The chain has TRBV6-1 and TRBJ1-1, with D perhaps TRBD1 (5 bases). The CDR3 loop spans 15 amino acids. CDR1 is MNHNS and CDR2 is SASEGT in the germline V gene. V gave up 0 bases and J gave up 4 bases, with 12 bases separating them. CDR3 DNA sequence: TGTGCCAGCAGTGAAGCTGGGGGTTGGGCCACTGAAGCTTTCTTT. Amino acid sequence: CASSEAGGWATEAFF.

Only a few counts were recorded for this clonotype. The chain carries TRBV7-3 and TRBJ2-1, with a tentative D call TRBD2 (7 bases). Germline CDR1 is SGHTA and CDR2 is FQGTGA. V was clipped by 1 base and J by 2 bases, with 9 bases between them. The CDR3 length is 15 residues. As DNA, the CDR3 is TGTGCCAGCAGCTTAATGGGGGGGCCCTACAATGAGCAGTTCTTC. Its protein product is CASSLMGGPYNEQFF.

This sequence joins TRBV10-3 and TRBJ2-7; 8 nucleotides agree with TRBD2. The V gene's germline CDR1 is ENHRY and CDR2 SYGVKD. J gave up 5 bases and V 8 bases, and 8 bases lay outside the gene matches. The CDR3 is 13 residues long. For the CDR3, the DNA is TGTGCCATCGCGGGAGGAGGGGGGAACGAGCAGTACTTC. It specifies CAIAGGGGNEQYF.

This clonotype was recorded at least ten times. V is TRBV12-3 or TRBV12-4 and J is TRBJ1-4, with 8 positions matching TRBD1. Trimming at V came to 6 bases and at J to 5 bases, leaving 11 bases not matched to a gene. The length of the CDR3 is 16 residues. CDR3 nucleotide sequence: TGTGCCAGCAGCCACGGCAGGGACAGGTTGAATGAAAAACTGTTTTTT. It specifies CASSHGRDRLNEKLFF.